This T cell receptor (beta chain) was documented in a study of blood T cell repertoires in COVID-19. About the study: Sources were T cells, B-cell-depleted T cells, or PBMCs; the material itself was cDNA or gDNA.

Trimming cost V 7 bases and J 5 bases; bases outside gene matches: 8. The CDR3 runs to 17 residues. Germline assignment: CDR1 SNHLY and CDR2 FYNNEI. In the authors' workflow: Amplification of reference gene primers was used by the study to estimate nucleated cell counts. Method: immunoSEQ multiplex PCR; TCRdb's copy keeps in-frame clones and lacks some. D and trimming come from the DNA, and the V and J calls and clone size come from that table. The sample carries about 110,000 clones, about 85% recorded once. The clonotype originates from a man aged 35-49 years with acute or convalescent COVID-19. The chain has TRBV2 and TRBJ2-1; TRBD2 matches at 16 bases. The sample taken for sequencing was peripheral blood. For the CDR3, the DNA is TGTGCCAGCATTCCAGGGGGACTAGCGGGAGGGAACAATGAGCAGTTCTTC. Translating it yields CASIPGGLAGGNNEQFF.